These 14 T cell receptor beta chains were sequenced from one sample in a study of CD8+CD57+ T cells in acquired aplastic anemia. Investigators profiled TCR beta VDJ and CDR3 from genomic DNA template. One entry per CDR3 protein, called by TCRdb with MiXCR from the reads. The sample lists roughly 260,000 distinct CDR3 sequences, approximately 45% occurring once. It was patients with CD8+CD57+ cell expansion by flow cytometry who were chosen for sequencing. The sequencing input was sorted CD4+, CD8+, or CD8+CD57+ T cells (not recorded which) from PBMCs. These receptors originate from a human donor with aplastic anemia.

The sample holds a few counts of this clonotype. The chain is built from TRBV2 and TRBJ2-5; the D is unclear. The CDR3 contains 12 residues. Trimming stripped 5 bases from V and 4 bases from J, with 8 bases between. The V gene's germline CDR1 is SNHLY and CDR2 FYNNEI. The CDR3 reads CASSLVVETQYF. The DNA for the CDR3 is TGTGCCAGCAGTTTAGTGGTAGAGACCCAGTACTTC.

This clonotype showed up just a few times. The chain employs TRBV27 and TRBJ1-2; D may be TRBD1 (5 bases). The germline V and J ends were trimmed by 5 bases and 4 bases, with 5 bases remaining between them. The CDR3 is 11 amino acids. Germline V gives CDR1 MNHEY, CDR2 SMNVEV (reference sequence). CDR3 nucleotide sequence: TGTGCCAGCAGTGGGGCCTATGGCTACACCTTC. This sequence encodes CASSGAYGYTF.

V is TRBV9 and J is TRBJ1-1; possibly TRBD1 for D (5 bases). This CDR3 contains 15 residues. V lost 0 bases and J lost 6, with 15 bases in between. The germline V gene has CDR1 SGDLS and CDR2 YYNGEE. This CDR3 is CASSVVPGGVPEAFF. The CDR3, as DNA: TGTGCCAGCAGCGTAGTTCCGGGAGGGGTACCTGAAGCTTTCTTT.

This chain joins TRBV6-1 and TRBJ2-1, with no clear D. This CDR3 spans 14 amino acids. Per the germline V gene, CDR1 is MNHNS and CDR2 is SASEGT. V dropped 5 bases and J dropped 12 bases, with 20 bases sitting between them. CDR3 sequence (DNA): TGTGCCAGCAGTTACTCAGACCCCACCCACGGGCAGTTCTTC. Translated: CASSYSDPTHGQFF.

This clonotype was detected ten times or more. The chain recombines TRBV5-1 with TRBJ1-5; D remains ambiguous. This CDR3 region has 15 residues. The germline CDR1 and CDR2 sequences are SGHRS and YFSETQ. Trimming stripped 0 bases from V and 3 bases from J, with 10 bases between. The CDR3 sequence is CASSLVGATNQPQHF. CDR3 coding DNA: TGCGCCAGCAGCTTGGTAGGAGCCACCAATCAGCCCCAGCATTTT.

CDR3 loop: CASSFQRFKAEAFF. The DNA for the CDR3 is TGTGCCAGCAGTTTTCAGAGGTTTAAAGCTGAAGCTTTCTTT. This chain connects TRBV12-3 or TRBV12-4 to TRBJ1-1; the D is unclear. The CDR3 runs to 14 residues. Trimming shortened V by 3 bases and J by 6 bases, and 14 bases separated the two germline ends.

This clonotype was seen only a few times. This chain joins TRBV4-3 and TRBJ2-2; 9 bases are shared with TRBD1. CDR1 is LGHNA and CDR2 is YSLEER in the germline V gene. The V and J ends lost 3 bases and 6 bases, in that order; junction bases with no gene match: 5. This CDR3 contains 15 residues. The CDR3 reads CASSHSRTGAGELFF. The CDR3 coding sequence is TGCGCCAGCAGCCATAGCAGGACAGGGGCCGGGGAGCTGTTTTTT.

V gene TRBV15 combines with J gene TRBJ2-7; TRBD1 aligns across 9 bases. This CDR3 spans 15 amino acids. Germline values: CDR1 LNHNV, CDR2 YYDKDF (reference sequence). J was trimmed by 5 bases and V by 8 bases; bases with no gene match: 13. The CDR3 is CATARKAGTGNEQYF. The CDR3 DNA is TGTGCCACCGCTAGGAAGGCCGGGACAGGGAACGAGCAGTACTTC.

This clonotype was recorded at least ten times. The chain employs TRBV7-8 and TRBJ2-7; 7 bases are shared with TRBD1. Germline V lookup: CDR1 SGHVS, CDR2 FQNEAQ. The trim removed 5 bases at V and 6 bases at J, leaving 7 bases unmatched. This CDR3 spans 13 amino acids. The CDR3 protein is CASSQDREGEQYF. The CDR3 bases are TGTGCCAGCAGCCAAGACAGGGAAGGCGAGCAGTACTTC.

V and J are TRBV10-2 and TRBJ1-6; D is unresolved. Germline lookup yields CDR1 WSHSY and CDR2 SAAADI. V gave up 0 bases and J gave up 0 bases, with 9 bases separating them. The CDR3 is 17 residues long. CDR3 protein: CASSESKESSYNSPLHF. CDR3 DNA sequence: TGCGCCAGCAGTGAGTCTAAGGAGAGCTCCTATAATTCACCCCTCCACTTT.

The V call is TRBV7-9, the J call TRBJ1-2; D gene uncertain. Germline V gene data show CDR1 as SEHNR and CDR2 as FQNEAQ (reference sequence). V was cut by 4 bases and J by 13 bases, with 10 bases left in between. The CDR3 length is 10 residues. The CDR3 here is CASSSQLGTF. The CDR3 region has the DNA TGTGCCAGCAGCTCTCAATTGGGCACCTTC.

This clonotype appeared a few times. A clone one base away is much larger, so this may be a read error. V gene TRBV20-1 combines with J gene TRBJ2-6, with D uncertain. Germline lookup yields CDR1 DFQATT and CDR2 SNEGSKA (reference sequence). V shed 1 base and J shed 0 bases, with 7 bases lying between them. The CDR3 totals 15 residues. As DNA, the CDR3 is TGCAGTGCTAGAGGCGACCCCTCTGGGGCCAACGTCCTGACTTTC. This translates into CSARGDPSGANVLTF.

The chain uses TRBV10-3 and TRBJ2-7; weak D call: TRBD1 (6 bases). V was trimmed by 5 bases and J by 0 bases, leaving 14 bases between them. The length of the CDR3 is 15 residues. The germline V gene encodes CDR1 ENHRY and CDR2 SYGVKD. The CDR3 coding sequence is TGTGCCATCAGTTCGTTATGGACAGACTCCTACGAGCAGTACTTC. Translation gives CAISSLWTDSYEQYF.

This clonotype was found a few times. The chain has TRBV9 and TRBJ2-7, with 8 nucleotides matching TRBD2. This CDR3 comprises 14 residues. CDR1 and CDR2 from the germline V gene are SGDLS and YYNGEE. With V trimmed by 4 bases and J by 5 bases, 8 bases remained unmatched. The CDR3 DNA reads TGTGCCAGCAGCCGAACGCGGGGGGTCGACGAGCAGTACTTC. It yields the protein CASSRTRGVDEQYF.